A selection of T cell receptor beta chains follows, all from one sample in a study of T cell responses to AZD1222 COVID-19 vaccine. Here immunoSEQ multiplex PCR was the method, and the copy in TCRdb shows in-frame clones only, minus some. The sample consists of some 75,000 clones, roughly 90% of them appearing once. Sequences were derived from peripheral blood, sampled on day 0 of AZD1222 vaccination. These receptors were taken from an adult in good health. Each CDR3 is given without its conserved first and last residue. Fields, in order: J gene, V gene, CDR3 protein.

j_call: TRBJ1-2
v_call: TRBV6-5
cdr3_aa: ASTPDRDRYGYT

j_call: TRBJ1-1
v_call: TRBV6-4
cdr3_aa: ASSDSHLTEAF

j_call: TRBJ2-5
v_call: TRBV7-9
cdr3_aa: ASQPGSRRETQY

j_call: TRBJ1-2
v_call: TRBV7-2
cdr3_aa: ASSFGQGPYGYT

j_call: TRBJ1-2
v_call: TRBV7-2
cdr3_aa: ASSTGQGNGYT

j_call: TRBJ1-3
v_call: TRBV18
cdr3_aa: ASSPLSDGYSSGNTIY

j_call: TRBJ1-5
v_call: TRBV28
cdr3_aa: ASRNPRRRGGDQPQH

j_call: TRBJ2-5
v_call: TRBV6-5
cdr3_aa: ASSWAGQETQY

j_call: TRBJ2-3
v_call: TRBV5-1
cdr3_aa: ASSLIGQGSTYTDTQY

j_call: TRBJ1-6
v_call: TRBV15
cdr3_aa: ATSSDRGATSYNSPLH

j_call: TRBJ1-1
v_call: TRBV3-1/TRBV3-2
cdr3_aa: ASSQGQMNTEAF

j_call: TRBJ2-1
v_call: TRBV28
cdr3_aa: ASSPPGLAGGNEQF

j_call: TRBJ1-1
v_call: TRBV27
cdr3_aa: ASSTTGATEAF

j_call: TRBJ2-1
v_call: TRBV5-5
cdr3_aa: ASSDAGTSGPDVQF

j_call: TRBJ2-1
v_call: TRBV13
cdr3_aa: ASSPGLAGPGVHEQF

j_call: TRBJ2-6
v_call: TRBV6-5
cdr3_aa: ASLPSGANVLT

j_call: TRBJ2-5
v_call: TRBV6-5
cdr3_aa: ASRTTSGRQETQY

j_call: TRBJ2-1
v_call: TRBV7-3
cdr3_aa: ASSLTPAGGPYQF

j_call: TRBJ1-4
v_call: TRBV18
cdr3_aa: ASSPPTAQDEKLF

j_call: TRBJ1-1
v_call: TRBV3-1/TRBV3-2
cdr3_aa: ASSLTLGTALGAF

j_call: TRBJ2-3
v_call: TRBV28
cdr3_aa: ASNRAGEDTQY

j_call: TRBJ2-3
v_call: TRBV11-3
cdr3_aa: ASSRRLAGVSDTQY

j_call: TRBJ2-5
v_call: TRBV7-8
cdr3_aa: ASSLMSVQETQY

j_call: TRBJ1-4
v_call: TRBV27
cdr3_aa: ASSPTWAGREKLF

j_call: TRBJ2-5
v_call: TRBV20-1
cdr3_aa: SASPLAATETQY

j_call: TRBJ2-3
v_call: TRBV5-1
cdr3_aa: ASSLGQGLDTQY

j_call: TRBJ2-7
v_call: TRBV7-6
cdr3_aa: ASSLLAGGGYEQY

j_call: TRBJ1-4
v_call: TRBV7-8
cdr3_aa: ASSPRQPTNEKLF

j_call: TRBJ2-1
v_call: TRBV11-3
cdr3_aa: ASSLEDSAYNEQF

j_call: TRBJ2-2
v_call: TRBV27
cdr3_aa: ASGQVQRRRVGELF

j_call: TRBJ2-3
v_call: TRBV6-5
cdr3_aa: ASRLDLSDTQY

j_call: TRBJ2-5
v_call: TRBV12-3/TRBV12-4
cdr3_aa: ASSLEGTQY

j_call: TRBJ2-6
v_call: TRBV7-6
cdr3_aa: ASSTGTVYGGANVLT

j_call: TRBJ2-1
v_call: TRBV6-5
cdr3_aa: ASSYRPQRQGDEQF

j_call: TRBJ2-2
v_call: TRBV19
cdr3_aa: ASKVLSGELF

j_call: TRBJ2-1
v_call: TRBV18
cdr3_aa: ASSPALLANNEQF

j_call: TRBJ2-1
v_call: TRBV3-1/TRBV3-2
cdr3_aa: ASSQDAAGDNEQF

j_call: TRBJ2-6
v_call: TRBV27
cdr3_aa: ASSVAGLGANVLT